These 10 T cell receptor beta chains share one sample of origin, sequenced in a study of OX40 agonist ivuxolimab in advanced cancers. This table comes from immunoSEQ multiplex PCR, and its TCRdb copy is limited to in-frame clones, with some not included. The table has roughly 80,000 clones, around 83% seen once; the top ten hold roughly 2.1%. Sequencing was performed on CD4+ or CD8+ T cells sorted from blood, taken in a trial of the OX40 agonist ivuxolimab. All receptors come from an adult with an advanced solid tumor such as melanoma, head and neck, liver or kidney cancer.

This chain connects TRBV19 to TRBJ1-1, with unresolved D. Trimming took 3 bases from V and 0 from J, leaving 8 bases between them. The CDR3 consists of 14 residues. Germline-derived CDR1 and CDR2 are LNHDA and SQIVND (reference sequence). This CDR3 reads CASSIELMNTEAFF. CDR3 DNA sequence: TGTGCCAGTAGTATTGAACTAATGAACACTGAAGCTTTCTTT.

V usage is TRBV5-6 and J usage is TRBJ1-2; D is perhaps TRBD1 (5 bases). With 0 bases removed from V and 6 bases from J, the gap between germline ends came to 15 bases. The CDR3 has 15 amino acids. From germline, CDR1 is SGHDT and CDR2 YYEEEE. In nucleotides, the CDR3 is TGTGCCAGCAGCTTGGTTCTCAGGGTAGTGGATGGCTACACCTTC. It encodes CASSLVLRVVDGYTF.

The chain combines TRBV29-1 with TRBJ2-1; 7 positions match TRBD2. Germline-derived CDR1 and CDR2 are SQVTM and ANQGSEA. V lost 3 bases to trimming and J lost 8 bases; unmatched junction nucleotides: 10. The CDR3 runs to 14 residues. CDR3 sequence: CSVDGEGPVDEQFF. The CDR3 bases are TGCAGCGTTGATGGGGAGGGCCCTGTCGATGAGCAGTTCTTC.

The V and J genes are TRBV27 and TRBJ1-2; 9 bases fit TRBD1. The length of the CDR3 is 16 residues. The germline V gene has CDR1 MNHEY and CDR2 SMNVEV (reference sequence). After removal of 5 bases from V and 5 bases from J, the junction contained 12 bases not matched to a gene. The CDR3 protein is CASSPDRGGLRYGYTF. CDR3 sequence (DNA): TGTGCCAGCAGTCCGGACAGGGGAGGGTTGAGGTATGGCTACACCTTC.

V and J are TRBV11-3 and TRBJ2-7; D not resolved. Germline CDR1 is SGHNT and CDR2 is YENEEA. The CDR3 has 14 amino acids. The germline V and J ends were trimmed by 5 bases and 0 bases, with 11 bases remaining between them. CDR3 nucleotide sequence: TGTGCCAGCAGCAAGGACGGCCCCTCCTACGAGCAGTACTTC. This translates into CASSKDGPSYEQYF.

V gene TRBV28 combines with J gene TRBJ2-7; 7 bases line up with TRBD1. From germline, CDR1 is MDHEN and CDR2 SYDVKM. The CDR3 runs to 13 residues. V shed 7 bases, J shed 1 base, and the junction held 4 bases outside the gene matches. The CDR3 bases are TGTGCCAGCAAGCGACAGGGTTCCTACGAGCAGTACTTC. Its protein is CASKRQGSYEQYF.

The CDR3 is CASSSRQGRVDEQFF. The CDR3 region has the DNA TGTGCCAGCAGCTCCCGACAGGGTAGGGTCGATGAGCAGTTCTTC. The chain uses TRBV9 and TRBJ2-1; 7 positions agree with TRBD1. The CDR3 totals 15 residues. Germline loops: CDR1 SGDLS, CDR2 YYNGEE. The V gene end was trimmed by 4 bases and the J gene end by 8 bases; junction bases not matched to a gene: 12.

V gene TRBV6-1 combines with J gene TRBJ1-6, with D possibly being TRBD1 (6 bases). Germline lookup yields CDR1 MNHNS and CDR2 SASEGT. Trimming pared 6 bases from V and 10 bases from J, leaving 16 bases between. CDR3 size: 14 residues. CDR3 region: CASRYEGVGSPLHF. The CDR3 nucleotides read TGTGCCAGCAGATACGAGGGGGTCGGGTCACCCCTCCACTTT.

This clone appeared once. V gene TRBV5-4 combines with J gene TRBJ2-3; D may be TRBD1 or TRBD2 (6 bases each). There are 18 residues in the CDR3. The germline gives CDR1 SGHNT, CDR2 YYREEE (reference sequence). The V and J ends lost 4 bases and 7 bases respectively, with 28 bases between them. Here the CDR3 DNA reads TGTGCCAGCAGCCGTAAACTACCCGGGGGCTTTGAGCCTCATACGCAGTATTTT. It is translated as CASSRKLPGGFEPHTQYF.

CDR3 DNA sequence: TGTGCCAGCTCCCTCTTCGAATCTGGGTCGGGAAACATTCAGTACTTC. This codes for CASSLFESGSGNIQYF. The V gene is TRBV18, the J gene TRBJ2-4, with D hard to call. This CDR3 has 16 residues. The V gene lost 6 bases and the J gene lost 6 bases, with 21 bases spanning the gap. Germline V CDR1 and CDR2: KGHSH, LQKENI.